The next 20 T cell receptor beta chains were all read from a single sample in a study of T-cell memory formation after mild COVID-19. TCRdb reprocessed the 5' RACE reads with MiXCR, giving one entry per CDR3 protein. This sample has approximately 60,000 distinct CDR3 sequences; over 7.5% occur once, and the top ten carry more than 1%. Material: PBMCs or a T cell subset sorted from them (not recorded which). These receptors came from a young man who had mild COVID-19 (a few samples of this study predate the infection). Cell type and time point are not known.

This clonotype was counted at least ten times. The chain recombines TRBV7-2 with TRBJ2-7; D may be TRBD1 (5 bases). The CDR3 is 12 amino acids. Germline lookup yields CDR1 SGHTA and CDR2 FQGNSA. V was trimmed by 4 bases and J by 4 bases, leaving 8 bases between them. The CDR3 reads CASSSQGYEQYF. The DNA of the CDR3 is TGTGCCAGCAGCTCCCAGGGATACGAGCAGTACTTC.

In this sample, this clonotype turned up many times. The gene calls are TRBV11-2 and TRBJ2-7, with D uncertain. The CDR3 loop spans 11 amino acids. V lost 0 bases, J lost 7 bases, and 4 bases lay in between. Germline CDR1 SGHAT, CDR2 FQNNGV. CDR3 region: CASSLEWEQYF. The CDR3, as DNA: TGTGCCAGCAGCTTAGAGTGGGAGCAGTACTTC. Variable domain in full (rest from reference TRBV11-2 and TRBJ2-7): EAGVAQSPRYKIIEKRQSVAFWCNPISGHATLYWYQQILGQGPKLLIQFQNNGVVDDSQLPKDRFSAERLKGVDSTLKIQPAKLEDSAVYLCASSLEWEQYFGPGTRLTVT.

This clonotype turned up a few times. The chain couples TRBV7-9 to TRBJ1-1, with a possible D match to TRBD1 (6 bases). The CDR3 loop spans 14 amino acids. The V and J ends lost 2 bases and 3 bases respectively, with 10 bases between them. Per germline, CDR1 SEHNR and CDR2 FQNEAQ (reference sequence). The CDR3 nucleotides read TGTGCCAGCAGCTTAATGGGGGCGGACACTGAAGCTTTCTTT. Translated: CASSLMGADTEAFF.

The genes are TRBV11-2 and TRBJ1-2, with D unresolved. Germline CDR1 reads SGHAT; CDR2 reads FQNNGV. Trimming cost V 1 base and J 3 bases, with 6 bases left between them. CDR3 length: 13 amino acids. This CDR3 reads CASSLGLHYGYTF. CDR3 nucleotides: TGTGCCAGCAGCTTAGGTCTTCACTATGGCTACACCTTC.

This clonotype was seen only once. The rearrangement links TRBV2 to TRBJ1-5; D not resolved. CDR1 and CDR2 (germline): SNHLY, FYNNEI. With 8 bases removed from V and 7 bases from J, the gap between germline ends came to 18 bases. There are 14 residues in the CDR3. CDR3 DNA sequence: TGTGCCAGCGGGGTGGGCAGGCAGGAACAGCCCCAGCATTTT. It yields the protein CASGVGRQEQPQHF.

This clonotype has only a few counts. The chain employs TRBV20-1 and TRBJ2-3, with D tentatively TRBD2 (6 bases). Trimming left V 5 bases short and J 3 bases short, with 12 bases between. This CDR3 has 13 residues. CDR1 is DFQATT and CDR2 is SNEGSKA in the germline V gene (reference sequence). The CDR3 sequence is CSAPPTRTDTQYF. The DNA for the CDR3 is TGCAGTGCTCCCCCGACTAGGACAGATACGCAGTATTTT.

V usage is TRBV15 and J usage is TRBJ2-5; 7 bases are a match to TRBD2. V lost 3 bases to trimming and J lost 2 bases; unmatched junction nucleotides: 6. CDR1 is LNHNV, CDR2 YYDKDF, per germline (reference sequence). The CDR3 contains 15 residues. Written as DNA, the CDR3 is TGTGCCACCAGCAGGCGGGGGTCTAATCAAGAGACCCAGTACTTC. Translating it yields CATSRRGSNQETQYF. Complete variable domain (other parts from reference TRBV15 and TRBJ2-5): DAMVIQNPRYQVTQFGKPVTLSCSQTLNHNVMYWYQQKSSQAPKLLFHYYDKDFNNEADTPDNFQSRRPNTSFCFLDIRSPGLGDTAMYLCATSRRGSNQETQYFGPGTRLLVL.

The chain recombines TRBV11-2 with TRBJ1-6; unclear D gene. Trimming stripped 3 bases from V and 4 bases from J, with 4 bases between. CDR3 size: 13 residues. Germline CDR1 reads SGHAT; CDR2 reads FQNNGV. The CDR3 sequence is CASSFGYNSPLHF. The CDR3 nucleotides read TGTGCCAGCAGCTTCGGATATAATTCACCCCTCCACTTT.

V usage is TRBV7-2 and J usage is TRBJ1-5; the D is unclear. Trimming removed 5 bases from V and 5 bases from J, with 13 bases in between. The CDR3 length is 14 residues. CDR1 SGHTA and CDR2 FQGNSA come from the germline V gene. The CDR3 region is CASSRFNPDQPQHF. Written as DNA, the CDR3 is TGTGCCAGCAGCCGTTTCAACCCAGATCAGCCCCAGCATTTT.

The chain uses TRBV10-3 and TRBJ1-1, with D hard to call. The V and J ends lost 7 bases and 3 bases respectively, with 18 bases between them. Per the germline V gene, CDR1 is ENHRY and CDR2 is SYGVKD. There are 15 residues in the CDR3. The CDR3 loop is CAIIASGGSDTEAFF. CDR3 sequence (DNA): TGTGCCATCATAGCCTCTGGTGGCAGTGACACTGAAGCTTTCTTT.

There are a few counts of this clonotype. The chain joins TRBV20-1 to TRBJ2-1, with 10 nucleotides matching TRBD2. CDR1 DFQATT and CDR2 SNEGSKA come from the germline V gene (reference sequence). Trimming at V came to 5 bases and at J to 7 bases, leaving 11 bases not matched to a gene. The CDR3 length is 15 residues. DNA of the CDR3: TGCAGTGCTCAGGGATTAGCGGGGGGACGGAATGAGCAGTTCTTC. It specifies CSAQGLAGGRNEQFF.

This clonotype was observed many times. This rearrangement joins TRBV4-3 to TRBJ2-5; D perhaps matches TRBD2 (6 bases). The germline CDR1 and CDR2 sequences are LGHNA and YSLEER. V lost 4 bases to trimming and J lost 6 bases, with 18 bases between them. The length of the CDR3 is 15 residues. CDR3: CASSRLAGSGQTQYF. CDR3 coding DNA: TGCGCCAGCAGCCGCCTCGCGGGGTCCGGGCAGACCCAGTACTTC.

The chain uses TRBV3-1 and TRBJ2-3; D remains unclear. The CDR3 runs 12 residues. Deletions cut 1 base from V and 7 bases from J, with 6 bases between. Per the germline V gene, CDR1 is LGHDT and CDR2 is YNNKEL (reference sequence). CDR3 sequence reads: CASSQGVNTQYF. In DNA, the CDR3 is TGTGCCAGCAGCCAAGGAGTGAATACGCAGTATTTT.

This clonotype appeared a few times. V and J are TRBV4-3 and TRBJ1-5; D remains unclear. The germline V gene has CDR1 LGHNA and CDR2 YSLEER. This CDR3 spans 14 amino acids. The V gene lost 1 base and the J gene lost 4 bases, with 8 bases spanning the gap. The CDR3 here is CASSQGVLNQPQHF. The CDR3 DNA sequence: TGCGCCAGCAGCCAAGGGGTTCTTAATCAGCCCCAGCATTTT.

The chain joins TRBV4-2 to TRBJ2-1; 12 bases match TRBD2. In germline, CDR1 is LGHNA, CDR2 YNFKEQ. With V trimmed by 4 bases and J by 4 bases, 8 bases remained unmatched. The CDR3 contains 17 residues. CDR3 bases: TGTGCCAGCAGCCGCTACCGCCTAGCGGGGGGGTACAATGAGCAGTTCTTC. Protein product: CASSRYRLAGGYNEQFF.

The chain is built from TRBV3-1 and TRBJ1-1; D unclear. Trimming pared 0 bases from V and 3 bases from J, leaving 8 bases between. The CDR3 extends over 14 amino acids. Germline CDR1 and CDR2: LGHDT and YNNKEL (reference sequence). Written as DNA, the CDR3 is TGTGCCAGCAGCCAAGATTTCCGGGACACTGAAGCTTTCTTT. Amino acids: CASSQDFRDTEAFF.

This clonotype was detected only a few times. The rearrangement joins TRBV20-1 to TRBJ1-2; possibly TRBD1 for D (6 bases). From germline, CDR1 is DFQATT and CDR2 SNEGSKA (reference sequence). The CDR3 covers 13 residues. V shed 6 bases and J shed 2 bases, with 13 bases lying between them. CDR3 amino acids: CSAPDRSNYGYTF. CDR3 DNA sequence: TGCAGTGCCCCGGACAGAAGCAACTATGGCTACACCTTC.

The chain carries TRBV5-6 and TRBJ1-2; D is uncertain. The germline CDR1 and CDR2 sequences are SGHDT and YYEEEE. The CDR3 extends over 13 amino acids. V lost 3 bases and J 8 bases, leaving 14 bases between the germline ends. The DNA for the CDR3 is TGTGCCAGCAGCTACGGGTTGGATGACGGCTACACCTTC. Translating it yields CASSYGLDDGYTF.

At least ten counts were recorded for this clonotype. This sequence joins TRBV7-2 and TRBJ2-5; D is possibly TRBD1 (5 bases). V was shortened by 4 bases and J by 5 bases, with 14 bases between the two germline ends. Germline V gives CDR1 SGHTA, CDR2 FQGNSA. There are 14 residues in the CDR3. The CDR3 loop reads CASSSRARVETQYF. For the CDR3, the DNA is TGTGCCAGCAGCTCCAGGGCCCGGGTGGAGACCCAGTACTTC.

The V call is TRBV2, the J call TRBJ1-6; 8 bases agree with TRBD1. The CDR3 totals 14 residues. The germline V gene has CDR1 SNHLY and CDR2 FYNNEI. V was pared by 7 bases and J by 12 bases, with 11 bases of the junction left unmatched. CDR3 amino acids: CASMDRVPLLPLHF. The CDR3 bases are TGTGCCAGCATGGACAGGGTTCCCCTTTTACCCCTCCACTTT.